This T cell receptor beta chain was obtained from a study of blood T cell repertoires in COVID-19. Study in general: Samples taken during acute and convalescent COVID-19 were collected in the United States, Italy and Spain. PBMCs, B-cell-depleted T cells, or T cells provided the cDNA or gDNA that made up the material.

Under the authors' procedure: Amplification of reference gene primers provided the estimated nucleated cell counts. Clones were sequenced by immunoSEQ multiplex PCR, and TCRdb holds only the in-frame ones, with some missing. V, J and clone size were drawn from that table, and D and trimming were deduced from the DNA. Of 60,000 to 80,000 clones in the sample, roughly 92% were seen once. V was clipped by 1 base and J by 5 bases, with 10 bases between them. This CDR3 contains 14 residues. CDR1 is SGHAT, CDR2 FQNNGV, per germline. This sequence was found in a human donor in a cohort sampled during active COVID-19. V and J are TRBV11-2 and TRBJ2-3, with D perhaps matching TRBD2 (6 bases). Sequenced material: peripheral blood. This CDR3 is CASSLASEGDTQYF. The CDR3 coding sequence is TGTGCCAGCAGCTTAGCTAGCGAGGGAGATACGCAGTATTTT.